Each of the 14 T cell receptor beta chains below was sequenced from the same sample in a study of shared clonotypes between healthy human individuals. Only in-frame clones appear in the TCRdb table, and some are missing; sequencing was by immunoSEQ multiplex PCR. The sample consists of 600,000 to 800,000 clones, around 77% of them appearing once. Input material: memory CD4+ T cells sorted from blood. Indicated subset: CD45RA-negative fraction. These receptor sequences come from a young woman in good health.

The chain recombines TRBV6-1 with TRBJ2-3; D remains unclear. The V gene's germline CDR1 is MNHNS and CDR2 SASEGT. The CDR3 has 12 residues. Trimming cost V 7 bases and J 0 bases, with 5 bases left between them. As DNA, the CDR3 is TGTGCCAGCAAAGACAGCACAGATACGCAGTATTTT. It is translated as CASKDSTDTQYF.

This clone was recorded once. The chain links TRBV11-2 to TRBJ2-3; the D gene could be TRBD1 or TRBD2 (5 bases each). Germline V CDR1 and CDR2: SGHAT, FQNNGV. Trimming stripped 4 bases from V and 2 bases from J, with 10 bases between. This CDR3 region has 14 residues. In nucleotides, the CDR3 is TGTGCCAGCAGCTCCCGTGGGACCACAGATACGCAGTATTTT. Translation gives CASSSRGTTDTQYF.

V is TRBV28 and J is TRBJ1-2, with D possibly TRBD1 on 5 matching bases. The CDR3 is 16 amino acids. The V end lost 4 bases, the J end lost 3 bases, and 18 bases lay between the germline ends. Germline V gene data show CDR1 as MDHEN and CDR2 as SYDVKM. Here the CDR3 reads CASSSLRWGRDYGYTF. In DNA form, the CDR3 reads TGTGCCAGCAGTTCGTTAAGGTGGGGCCGAGACTATGGCTACACCTTC.

The V and J genes are TRBV9 and TRBJ2-1, with 7 bases that match TRBD2. Germline loops: CDR1 SGDLS, CDR2 YYNGEE. Trimming took 2 bases from V and 3 from J; bases not matched to a gene: 8. The CDR3 has 16 amino acids. CDR3 coding DNA: TGTGCCAGCAGCGTCCCCTGGGCTAGCGGCTACAATGAGCAGTTCTTC. Translating gives CASSVPWASGYNEQFF.

The CDR3, as DNA: TGTGCCAGCAGTTACAGGGAGGGTCGCGAAAAACTGTTTTTT. As protein: CASSYREGREKLFF. The chain has TRBV6-5 and TRBJ1-4; D ambiguous. CDR1 and CDR2 from the germline V gene are MNHEY and SVGAGI. The V and J ends lost 2 bases and 8 bases respectively, with 12 bases between them. This CDR3 spans 14 amino acids.

The chain employs TRBV6-1 and TRBJ1-1; weak D call: TRBD1 (6 bases). This CDR3 contains 13 residues. V was cut by 2 bases and J by 5 bases, with 9 bases left in between. The germline CDR1 and CDR2 sequences are MNHNS and SASEGT. The CDR3 region is CASSERGGTEAFF. CDR3 nucleotides: TGTGCCAGCAGTGAAAGGGGGGGTACTGAAGCTTTCTTT.

This clone has ten or more counts. The chain uses TRBV5-1 and TRBJ2-2; D is possibly TRBD1 (6 bases). From germline, CDR1 is SGHRS and CDR2 YFSETQ. V lost 5 bases, J lost 5 bases, and 16 bases lay in between. CDR3 length: 15 residues. This chain's CDR3 is CASRHYQTGTGELFF. In DNA form, the CDR3 reads TGCGCCAGCAGACACTATCAAACAGGGACCGGGGAGCTGTTTTTT.

This chain joins TRBV2 and TRBJ2-1; 9 bases are shared with TRBD2. V was clipped by 7 bases and J by 4 bases; unmatched bases: 2. Germline V gives CDR1 SNHLY, CDR2 FYNNEI. This CDR3 region has 13 residues. CDR3 protein: CASNSGSYNEQFF. The CDR3 DNA follows: TGTGCCAGCAATAGCGGGAGTTACAATGAGCAGTTCTTC.

In its sample, this clone was seen a few times. The rearrangement joins TRBV14 to TRBJ2-6; 8 bases agree with TRBD1. The CDR3 has 15 amino acids. Germline CDR1 reads SGHDN; CDR2 reads FVKESK. The V gene end was trimmed by 8 bases and the J gene end by 4 bases; junction bases not matched to a gene: 7. CDR3 nucleotide sequence: TGTGCCAGCCGACAGGGGAATACGGGGGCCAACGTCCTGACTTTC. Amino acid sequence: CASRQGNTGANVLTF.

The rearrangement links TRBV6-6 to TRBJ2-5, with 9 nucleotides matching TRBD1. The end of the DNA is better explained by TRBJ2-7, so the J call may be wrong. Germline V gene lookup returns CDR1 MNHNY and CDR2 SVGAGI (reference sequence). The CDR3 extends over 14 amino acids. The CDR3 sequence is CASSRQGGIYEQYF. The CDR3 DNA follows: TGTGCCAGCAGTCGACAGGGGGGAATCTACGAGCAGTACTTC.

This clone appeared a single time. The CDR3 loop is CASSLTTNYEQFF. DNA for the CDR3: TGCGCCAGCAGCTTGACGACGAACTATGAGCAGTTCTTC. The chain employs TRBV5-1 and TRBJ2-1; D unclear. Trimming took off 1 base at V and 8 bases at J, with 10 bases between the two ends. CDR3 length: 13 residues. Germline loops: CDR1 SGHRS, CDR2 YFSETQ.

The V and J genes are TRBV6-5 and TRBJ2-7; TRBD1 or TRBD2 may be the D gene (7 bases each). The CDR3 length is 13 residues. Between the trimmed V and J ends, which lost 6 bases and 4 bases, there was a span of 13 bases. From germline, CDR1 is MNHEY and CDR2 SVGAGI. The CDR3 nucleotides read TGTGCCAGCAGCGACAGGGAGGGTTACGAGCAGTACTTC. This translates into CASSDREGYEQYF.

The chain has TRBV7-2 and TRBJ2-2; D remains unclear. The germline V gene has CDR1 SGHTA and CDR2 FQGNSA. V dropped 3 bases and J dropped 8 bases, with 7 bases sitting between them. This CDR3 is built from 12 residues. DNA for the CDR3: TGTGCCAGCAGCTTGGGTGTGGGGGAGCTGTTTTTT. Its translation: CASSLGVGELFF.

This chain uses TRBV6-1 with TRBJ1-5; unclear D gene. V lost 4 bases and J lost 5, with 6 bases in between. From germline, CDR1 is MNHNS and CDR2 SASEGT. There are 12 residues in the CDR3. CDR3 sequence reads: CASSVGDQPQHF. In DNA, the CDR3 is TGTGCCAGCAGTGTCGGAGATCAGCCCCAGCATTTT.